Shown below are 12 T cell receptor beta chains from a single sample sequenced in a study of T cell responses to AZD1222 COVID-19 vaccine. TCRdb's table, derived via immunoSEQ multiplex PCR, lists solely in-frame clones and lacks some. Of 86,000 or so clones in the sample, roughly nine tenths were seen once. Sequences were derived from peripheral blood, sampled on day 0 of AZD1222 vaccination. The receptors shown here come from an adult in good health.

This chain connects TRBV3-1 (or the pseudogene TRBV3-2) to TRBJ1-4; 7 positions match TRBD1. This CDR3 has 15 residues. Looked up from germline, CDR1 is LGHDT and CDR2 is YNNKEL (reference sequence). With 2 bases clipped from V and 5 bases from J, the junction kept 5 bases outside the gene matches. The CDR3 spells CASSQQTGKNEKLFF. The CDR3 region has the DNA TGTGCCAGCAGCCAACAGACAGGGAAGAATGAAAAACTGTTTTTT.

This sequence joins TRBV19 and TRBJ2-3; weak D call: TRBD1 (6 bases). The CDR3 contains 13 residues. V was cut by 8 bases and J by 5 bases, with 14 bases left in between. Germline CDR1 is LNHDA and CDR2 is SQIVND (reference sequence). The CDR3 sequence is CASSAGDLDTQYF. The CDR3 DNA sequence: TGTGCCAGTTCGGCAGGGGATTTAGATACGCAGTATTTT.

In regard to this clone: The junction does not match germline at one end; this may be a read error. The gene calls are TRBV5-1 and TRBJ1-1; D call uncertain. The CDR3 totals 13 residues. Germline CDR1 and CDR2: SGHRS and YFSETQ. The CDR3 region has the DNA TGCGCCAGCAGGTTGGATGGGAACACTGAAGCTTTCTTT. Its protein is CASRLDGNTEAFF.

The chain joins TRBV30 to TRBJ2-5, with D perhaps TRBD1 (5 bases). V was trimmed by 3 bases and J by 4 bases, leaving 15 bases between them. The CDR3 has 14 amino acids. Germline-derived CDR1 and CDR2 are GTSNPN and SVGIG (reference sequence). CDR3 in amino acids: CAWRMGRTLETQYF. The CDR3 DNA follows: TGTGCCTGGAGAATGGGGCGAACGTTAGAGACCCAGTACTTC.

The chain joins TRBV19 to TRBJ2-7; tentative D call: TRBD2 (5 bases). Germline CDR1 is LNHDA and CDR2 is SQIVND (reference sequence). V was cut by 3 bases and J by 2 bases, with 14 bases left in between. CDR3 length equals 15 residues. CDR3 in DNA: TGTGCCAGTAGTATGGGTGACGGAGGACCCTACGAGCAGTACTTC. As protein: CASSMGDGGPYEQYF. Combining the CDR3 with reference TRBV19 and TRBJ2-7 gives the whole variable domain DGGITQSPKYLFRKEGQNVTLSCEQNLNHDAMYWYRQDPGQGLRLIYYSQIVNDFQKGDIAEGYSVSREKKESFPLTVTSAQKNPTAFYLCASSMGDGGPYEQYFGPGTRLTVT.

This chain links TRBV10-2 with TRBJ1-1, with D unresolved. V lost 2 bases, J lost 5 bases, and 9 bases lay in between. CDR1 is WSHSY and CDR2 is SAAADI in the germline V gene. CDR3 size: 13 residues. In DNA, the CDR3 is TGCGCCAGCAGTGAGGGGCGAAGGACTGAAGCTTTCTTT. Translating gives CASSEGRRTEAFF.

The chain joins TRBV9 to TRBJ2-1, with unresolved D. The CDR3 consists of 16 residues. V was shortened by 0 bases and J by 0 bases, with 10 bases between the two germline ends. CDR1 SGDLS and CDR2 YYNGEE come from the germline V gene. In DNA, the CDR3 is TGTGCCAGCAGCGTAGGTCAGGCAAGCTCCTACAATGAGCAGTTCTTC. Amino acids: CASSVGQASSYNEQFF.

CDR3 sequence (DNA): TGTGCCTGGAGGGTATTGGGTTCCGATGAGCAGTTCTTC. It specifies CAWRVLGSDEQFF. The chain combines TRBV30 with TRBJ2-1; D is ambiguous. Deletions cut 3 bases from V and 8 bases from J, with 14 bases between. CDR1 and CDR2 (germline): GTSNPN, SVGIG (reference sequence). The CDR3 extends over 13 amino acids. The full variable domain, in which reference TRBV30 and TRBJ2-1 provide the parts outside the CDR3, is SQTIHQWPATLVQPVGSPLSLECTVEGTSNPNLYWYRQAAGRGLQLLFYSVGIGQISSEVPQNLSASRPQDRQFILSSKKLLLSDSGFYLCAWRVLGSDEQFFGPGTRLTVL.

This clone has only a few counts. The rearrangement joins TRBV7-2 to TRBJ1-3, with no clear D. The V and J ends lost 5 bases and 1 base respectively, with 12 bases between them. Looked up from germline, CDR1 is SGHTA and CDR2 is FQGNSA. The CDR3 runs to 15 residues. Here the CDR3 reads CASSLQTESGNTIYF. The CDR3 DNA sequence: TGTGCCAGCAGCCTCCAGACGGAGTCTGGAAACACCATATATTTT.

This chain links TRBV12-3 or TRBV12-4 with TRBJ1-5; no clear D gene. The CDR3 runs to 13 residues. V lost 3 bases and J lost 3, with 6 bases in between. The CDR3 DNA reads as TGTGCCAGCAGTTTTAACGACAATCAGCCCCAGCATTTT. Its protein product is CASSFNDNQPQHF.

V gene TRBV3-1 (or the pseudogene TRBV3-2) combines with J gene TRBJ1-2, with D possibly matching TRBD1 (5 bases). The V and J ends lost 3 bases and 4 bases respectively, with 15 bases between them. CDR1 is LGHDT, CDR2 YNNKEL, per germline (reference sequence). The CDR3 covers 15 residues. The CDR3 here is CASSHTAGGPYGYTF. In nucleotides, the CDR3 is TGTGCCAGCAGCCATACGGCGGGGGGTCCCTATGGCTACACCTTC.

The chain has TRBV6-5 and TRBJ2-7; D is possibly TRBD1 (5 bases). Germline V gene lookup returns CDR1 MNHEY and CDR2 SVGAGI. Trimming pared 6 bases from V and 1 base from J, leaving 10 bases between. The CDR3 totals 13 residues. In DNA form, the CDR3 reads TGTGCCAGCAGCTTGACAGCATCCTACGAGCAGTACTTC. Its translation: CASSLTASYEQYF.